The T cell receptor beta chain under discussion was sequenced for a study of shared clonotypes between healthy human individuals. Turning to the study itself: Used for every donor were three CD4 naive, three CD4 memory, two CD8 naive and one CD8 memory plate.

Study conclusions and caveats: Richness estimates generally favored naive over memory subsets. Sharing across four donors was highest in naive CD4 (approximately 5%) and lowest in memory CD8 (0.4%).

V was pared by 2 bases and J by 5 bases, with 12 bases between. The germline V gene encodes CDR1 SGHRS and CDR2 YFSETQ. This CDR3 is built from 14 residues. As regards this clone: Its antigen remains unidentified.

Libraries were prepared by immunoSEQ multiplex PCR; TCRdb keeps only in-frame clonotypes and omits some of them. The table has around 2.5 million clones, approximately 93% seen once; the top ten hold approximately 0.37%. The sequenced material came from naive CD4+ T cells from PBMCs. Subset: CD45RA+ positively selected. The chain employs TRBV5-1 and TRBJ2-3; D call uncertain. The clonotype was recovered from a man aged 18-30 years in good health. Some clones in this sample may be carry-over from other donors' samples. The CDR3 bases are TGCGCCAGCAGCTTCGACGGCCCACAAGATACGCAGTATTTT. Its translation is CASSFDGPQDTQYF.